This T cell receptor beta chain comes out of a study of circulating CD8 cells and anti-PD-1 response in melanoma. Study-wide points: Experiments were generally run without replicates. Clonotype sharing was highest between DPOS and TIGIT subsets.

From live CD3+CD8+TCRalphabeta+ cells, four PD-1 and/or TIGIT subsets were sorted. Germline CDR1 reads SGHKS; CDR2 reads YYEKEE (reference sequence). V lost 4 bases to trimming and J lost 0 bases; unmatched junction nucleotides: 4. CDR3 size: 15 residues. Using about 15 ng of total RNA, TCR libraries were made with the QIAseq Immune Repertoire TCR panel. TCRdb ran MiXCR on the reads and lists one entry per CDR3 protein. The sample holds 950 or so distinct CDR3 sequences, roughly 6% seen once. By sample share, this clonotype is medium-sized (0.01 to 0.1%). Its antigen remains unidentified. V and J are TRBV5-5 and TRBJ1-3, with 7 bases fitting TRBD1. Sequenced here: CD8+ T cells from PBMCs, sampled at baseline or after one month of anti-PD-1 therapy (not recorded which). The source of this sequence is a human donor with melanoma. CDR3 protein: CASSLAGGSGNTIYF. The CDR3 DNA is TGTGCCAGCAGCCTAGCAGGGGGCTCTGGAAACACCATATATTTT.